In this sample, the clone carrying this T cell receptor beta chain turned up once. Clones were read by immunoSEQ multiplex PCR, and TCRdb kept only the in-frame ones, dropping some. The sample includes 110,000 or so clones, about 89% of them seen just once. The sample originates from a study of T cells after somatic rescue of genetic block. CDR1 is MNHEY and CDR2 is SMNVEV in the germline V gene (reference sequence). This CDR3 comprises 15 residues. V trimming: 5 bases; J trimming: 4 bases; junction bases outside the gene matches: 10. Sequencing was done on a sample of peripheral blood mononuclear cells (PBMCs). The chain employs TRBV27 and TRBJ1-2; 7 bases match TRBD1. This clonotype was obtained from a woman aged 18-29 years. The CDR3 loop reads CASSKPGQQFYGYTF. In DNA form, the CDR3 reads TGTGCCAGCAGTAAGCCGGGACAGCAATTCTATGGCTACACCTTC.